This T cell receptor beta chain was retrieved from a study of glioma-infiltrating T cells. Study findings and constraints: Very few CDR3 sequences were shared between tissue and blood. Non-neoplastic patients had below-expected tissue-blood divergence, while all gliomas exceeded expectation.

About this clonotype: Its antigen remains unknown.

This CDR3 region has 14 residues. CDR1 is SNHLY, CDR2 FYNNEI, per germline. V was trimmed by 7 bases and J by 7 bases, leaving 14 bases between them. TCR alpha and beta CDR3 regions were amplified from RNA using iRepertoire nested multiplex PCR. Input was 100-400 ng of tissue mRNA or PBMC total RNA. TCRdb reanalysed the multiplex PCR reads using MiXCR and keeps one entry per CDR3 protein. The sample lists 150,000 or so distinct CDR3 sequences; around 40% were seen once. The receptor was derived from a human donor with low-grade glioma or glioblastoma, undergoing nonglioma brain surgery, or in good health (not recorded which). The rearrangement uses TRBV2 and TRBJ1-6; D is undetermined. Sequenced: glioma tissue, nonneoplastic brain tissue, or PBMCs (not recorded which). The CDR3 bases are TGTGCCAGCACCTCCGAGGTTGGGAATTCACCCCTCCACTTT. This encodes CASTSEVGNSPLHF.